This TCR beta chain was recovered during a study of identical twins. TCRdb fed the 5' RACE reads into MiXCR, producing one record per CDR3 protein. The sample includes approximately 350,000 distinct CDR3 sequences, roughly 12% seen only once; the top ten take approximately 7.5%. The CDR3 consists of 14 residues. Trimming took 0 bases from V and 8 from J, leaving 14 bases between them. In germline, CDR1 is DFQATT, CDR2 SNEGSKA (reference sequence). Overall study findings and caveats: Rather than following the same donors, the conclusions depended on cross-sectional statistical analysis. Fewer insertions were carried by abundant cord blood beta clonotypes, but none was seen in memory repertoires.

Notes on this clonotype: Its antigen remains unidentified.

This sample also belongs to another study, concerning yellow fever vaccine responses in identical twins.

The receptor's source is a woman under 30 in good health. Sequencing was done on a sample of CD8+ T cells sorted from blood. The rearrangement uses TRBV20-1 and TRBJ2-1; D could derive from TRBD1 or TRBD2 (6 bases each). The CDR3 loop is CSARDGGGCDEQFF. In DNA, the CDR3 is TGCAGTGCTAGAGATGGAGGGGGGTGCGATGAGCAGTTCTTC.